The rows below give T cell receptor beta chains drawn from one sample of a study of PD-1 blockade in classical Hodgkin lymphoma. Here immunoSEQ multiplex PCR was the method, and the copy in TCRdb shows in-frame clones only, minus some. The data contain about 98,000 clones, roughly 92% of them seen just once; the ten biggest clones take up roughly 2.8%. The sequenced sample was peripheral blood mononuclear cells (PBMCs), obtained at baseline. The source of these receptors is a human donor with classical Hodgkin lymphoma. The CDR3 runs from the conserved cysteine through the conserved F or W. A D gene is named only where the DNA matches it firmly. Clone sizes are given selectively: once, few, many, or a class where the clone is expanded.

>TRBJ2-7|-|TRBV14|TRBD1
CASSSRTGRVDEQYF
>TRBJ2-7|-|TRBV25-1|-
CASSDRTSEQYF
>TRBJ2-3|-|TRBV2|-
CASSRDFTDTQYF
>TRBJ2-5|once|TRBV27|TRBD2
CASSLDFRAGFQETQYF
>TRBJ2-7|-|TRBV5-1|TRBD1
CASSLLGQGGSEQYF
>TRBJ1-2|-|TRBV9|-
CASSVDDNYGYTF
>TRBJ2-2|-|TRBV11-2|TRBD2
CASSLVFSGSNGELFF
>TRBJ2-7|-|TRBV28|-
CASSLHPTSRYEQYF
>TRBJ2-5|-|TRBV6-5|-
CASSNVAWQETQYF
>TRBJ2-5|few|TRBV18|TRBD2
CASSLGWREGRRDETQYF
>TRBJ2-1|-|TRBV4-1|-
CASSWTDNSYNEQFF
>TRBJ2-1|-|TRBV29-1|-
CSANRGGGRVDEQFF
>TRBJ1-2|-|TRBV5-1|-
CASSLGQGVGYTF
>TRBJ1-2|-|TRBV28|-
CASSLSGDLQSGYTF
>TRBJ2-5|-|TRBV9|-
CASSVAGIGGETQYF
>TRBJ2-1|-|TRBV6-5|-
CASSYLSSVFYNEQFF
>TRBJ1-4|-|TRBV4-1|-
CASSQDGRLNEKLFF
>TRBJ2-3|-|TRBV27|-
CASRPRGGNTDTQYF
>TRBJ1-1|-|TRBV30|-
CAQQGSGFNTEAFF
>TRBJ1-1|-|TRBV30|-
CAWSMAGPEAFF
>TRBJ2-7|-|TRBV5-6|TRBD1
CASSFLDRAYEQYF